This paragraph reports one T cell receptor beta chain. Its antigen remains unknown. With constant-segment primers, 5'RACE yielded cDNA libraries of TCR alpha and TCR beta that carried sample barcodes and UMIs. One entry per CDR3 protein, called by TCRdb with MiXCR from the 5' RACE reads. The sample gives 500,000 to 650,000 distinct CDR3 sequences, roughly 22% of which show up once; about 8.7% is in the top ten. This sample was taken from a study of T-cell memory formation after mild COVID-19. As for the study in general: Largely donor-specific sequence clusters came from a couple of donors.

The trim removed 4 bases at V and 0 bases at J, leaving 14 bases unmatched. Germline CDR1 SEHNR, CDR2 FQNEAQ (reference sequence). This CDR3 is 19 amino acids long. Overall study findings and caveats: CD4+ contracting clones lay mainly in CM and EM, CD8+ ones in EMRA. Later expanders leaned toward CD4+, whereas clones contracting from day 15 to 85 were balanced CD4/CD8.

The chain recombines TRBV7-9 with TRBJ1-4; 7 positions match TRBD1. The sequenced material came from PBMCs or a T cell subset sorted from them (not recorded which). This receptor was identified in an adult woman who had mild COVID-19 (a few samples of this study predate the infection). Cell type and time point are not known. CDR3 in DNA: TGTGCCAGCAGCTCCCCACCCGACAGGGTAGTTGCAACTAATGAAAAACTGTTTTTT. Its translation: CASSSPPDRVVATNEKLFF.